This TCR beta chain was found in a study of blood T cells in healthy people across ages. Sample-barcoded 5' priming and a J-beta primer mix drove a second PCR of roughly 7 to 11 cycles. CDR3-containing paired-end reads numbering at least 2.5 million came from each sample. MiXCR, run by TCRdb on the 5' RACE reads, gives a single entry per CDR3 protein. The sample lists 1.5 million to 2 million distinct CDR3 sequences; around 35% were seen once. This clonotype came up a few times. The CDR3 runs 14 residues. V lost 5 bases and J 8 bases, leaving 18 bases between the germline ends. Per germline, CDR1 MNHEY and CDR2 SMNVEV (reference sequence).

This sequence originates from a woman in her 30s in good health. V and J are TRBV27 and TRBJ1-2; possible D gene TRBD1, 5 bases. Material for sequencing was blood. CDR3 in DNA: TGTGCCAGCAGTCAAGGAGGACGGGGACGGGGCTACACCTTC. Translated, it gives CASSQGGRGRGYTF.